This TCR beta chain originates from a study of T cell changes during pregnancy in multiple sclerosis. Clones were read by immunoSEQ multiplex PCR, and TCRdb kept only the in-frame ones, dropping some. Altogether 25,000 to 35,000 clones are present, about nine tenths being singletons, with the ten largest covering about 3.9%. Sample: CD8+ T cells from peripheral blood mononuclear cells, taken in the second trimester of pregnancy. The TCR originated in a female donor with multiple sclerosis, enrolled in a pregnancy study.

The CDR3 reads CASSDRDRPYEQYF. The CDR3 nucleotides are TGTGCCAGCAGCGACCGGGACAGACCCTACGAGCAGTACTTC. This chain connects TRBV9 to TRBJ2-7, with 7 bases matching TRBD1. The germline V gene encodes CDR1 SGDLS and CDR2 YYNGEE. The CDR3 extends over 14 amino acids. J lost 2 bases, V lost 3 bases, and 5 bases had no gene match.